Below are 5 T cell receptor beta chains sequenced from a single sample in a study of blood T cell repertoires in COVID-19. Produced via immunoSEQ multiplex PCR; TCRdb's table is partial and in-frame only. The data show 150,000 to 200,000 clones, roughly nine tenths seen once. Sequencing used PBMCs or T cells enriched from blood (not recorded which). These receptors were collected from a woman aged 18-29 years who had recovered from COVID-19.

The chain employs TRBV29-1 and TRBJ1-2, with D unresolved. Trimming pared 3 bases from V and 4 bases from J, leaving 3 bases between. Germline V gives CDR1 SQVTM, CDR2 ANQGSEA. This CDR3 is 10 amino acids long. The CDR3 DNA follows: TGCAGCGTTGAGCGCTATGGCTACACCTTC. This sequence encodes CSVERYGYTF. Supplemented by reference TRBV29-1 and TRBJ1-2, the full variable domain reads SAVISQKPSRDICQRGTSLTIQCQVDSQVTMMFWYRQQPGQSLTLIATANQGSEATYESGFVIDKFPISRPNLTFSTLTVSNMSPEDSSIYLCSVERYGYTFGSGTRLTVV.

The chain couples TRBV6-5 to TRBJ1-3; tentatively, D is TRBD1 (6 bases). This CDR3 comprises 14 residues. Looked up from germline, CDR1 is MNHEY and CDR2 is SVGAGI. V was clipped by 5 bases and J by 4 bases, with 12 bases between them. CDR3 in DNA: TGTGCCAGCAGTCGGGGGGGGCCGGGAAACACCATATATTTT. This sequence encodes CASSRGGPGNTIYF.

This clone came up a few times. The chain is built from TRBV6-2 or TRBV6-3 and TRBJ1-1, with D possibly TRBD1 on 5 matching bases. CDR3 length: 16 amino acids. Trimming took 2 bases from V and 1 from J, leaving 14 bases between them. The germline CDR1 and CDR2 sequences are MNHEY and SVGEGT. The CDR3 loop is CASSYERGYGNTEAFF. CDR3 in DNA: TGTGCCAGCAGTTACGAGCGGGGGTATGGGAACACTGAAGCTTTCTTT.

This rearrangement joins TRBV5-6 to TRBJ2-5, with TRBD2 matching 7 bases. J gave up 8 bases and V 0 bases, and 13 bases lay outside the gene matches. CDR1 is SGHDT, CDR2 YYEEEE, per germline. This CDR3 comprises 16 residues. Here the CDR3 reads CASSLGGGLRRDTQYF. The CDR3 DNA follows: TGTGCCAGCAGCTTGGGGGGAGGGTTAAGAAGAGACACCCAGTACTTC.

The chain couples TRBV2 to TRBJ2-3, with D perhaps TRBD2 (6 bases). Trimming left V 6 bases short and J 6 bases short, with 10 bases between. This CDR3 comprises 12 residues. Germline V CDR1 and CDR2: SNHLY, FYNNEI. CDR3 sequence: CASRGTSDTQYF. The CDR3 bases are TGTGCCAGCAGGGGGACTTCGGATACGCAGTATTTT.